These 20 T cell receptor beta chains were all obtained from the same sample, sequenced in a study of shared clonotypes between healthy human individuals. Some clones are missing from TCRdb's copy, which holds only in-frame ones; the method was immunoSEQ multiplex PCR. Of 650,000 to 800,000 clones in the sample, under 95% were seen once. CD45RO negativity and positive selection for CCR7 defined naive CD8 cells, a population that excluded terminally differentiated effector memory CD45RA+ cells. The sample was naive CD8+ T cells sorted from blood. The receptors derive from a man between 25 and 39 years old in good health.

The chain recombines TRBV19 with TRBJ2-6, with TRBD1 as a possible D gene (6 bases). Deletions cut 6 bases from V and 2 bases from J, with 26 bases between. The V gene's germline CDR1 is LNHDA and CDR2 SQIVND (reference sequence). This CDR3 is built from 20 residues. This CDR3 is CASSRYRNLQGTAGANVLTF. The DNA for the CDR3 is TGTGCCAGTAGCCGATACAGAAACCTACAGGGCACGGCTGGGGCCAACGTCCTGACTTTC.

This chain links TRBV11-2 with TRBJ2-1; D possibly corresponds to TRBD1 (5 bases). This CDR3 region has 16 residues. V shed 4 bases and J shed 7 bases, with 20 bases lying between them. The germline CDR1 and CDR2 sequences are SGHAT and FQNNGV. Here the CDR3 reads CASSSFPGPRGNEQFF. CDR3 DNA sequence: TGTGCCAGCAGCTCCTTTCCGGGCCCTAGGGGAAATGAGCAGTTCTTC.

This chain connects TRBV6-6 to TRBJ2-1; 7 bases fit TRBD1. Trimming at V came to 6 bases and at J to 8 bases, leaving 16 bases not matched to a gene. This CDR3 region has 16 residues. Germline CDR1 is MNHNY and CDR2 is SVGAGI (reference sequence). DNA of the CDR3: TGTGCCAGCAGGACGGCAACCGGGACAGCAGGGGATGAGCAGTTCTTC. It codes for CASRTATGTAGDEQFF.

CDR3 sequence: CASSQGWLAGGTAQYF. Here the CDR3 DNA reads TGCGCCAGCAGCCAAGGTTGGTTAGCGGGAGGGACCGCGCAGTATTTT. The chain couples TRBV4-1 to TRBJ2-3; 11 nucleotides match TRBD2. This CDR3 is 16 amino acids long. V shed 1 base, J shed 10 bases, and the junction held 10 bases outside the gene matches. Germline V gene sequence: CDR1 MGHRA, CDR2 YSYEKL.

This rearrangement joins TRBV5-1 to TRBJ2-3; 9 nucleotides agree with TRBD1. From germline, CDR1 is SGHRS and CDR2 YFSETQ. CDR3 length equals 16 residues. The V and J ends lost 4 bases and 0 bases, in that order; junction bases with no gene match: 6. In DNA, the CDR3 is TGCGCCAGCAGCGAAGGACAGGGGTTTAGCACAGATACGCAGTATTTT. Its protein is CASSEGQGFSTDTQYF.

The rearrangement uses TRBV15 and TRBJ2-7; TRBD1 might be the D (8 bases). CDR1 and CDR2 from the germline V gene are LNHNV and YYDKDF (reference sequence). The CDR3 has 18 amino acids. V was shortened by 5 bases and J by 0 bases, with 23 bases between the two germline ends. The CDR3 bases are TGTGCCACCAGCTCGACAGGGGTGGAGGGGGGGCCCTCCTACGAGCAGTACTTC. This sequence encodes CATSSTGVEGGPSYEQYF.

The genes are TRBV19 and TRBJ2-3, with D possibly being TRBD1 (6 bases). CDR3 length: 18 residues. Germline CDR1 is LNHDA and CDR2 is SQIVND (reference sequence). V was shortened by 1 base and J by 2 bases, with 19 bases between the two germline ends. The CDR3 nucleotides are TGTGCCAGTAGTATAGGGACCCCTCACCCGGGACACACAGATACGCAGTATTTT. This translates into CASSIGTPHPGHTDTQYF. Based on the CDR3 plus reference TRBV19 and TRBJ2-3, the full variable domain is DGGITQSPKYLFRKEGQNVTLSCEQNLNHDAMYWYRQDPGQGLRLIYYSQIVNDFQKGDIAEGYSVSREKKESFPLTVTSAQKNPTAFYLCASSIGTPHPGHTDTQYFGPGTRLTVL.

V gene TRBV7-7 combines with J gene TRBJ1-1; the D is unclear. The CDR3 length is 16 residues. Trimming stripped 5 bases from V and 1 base from J, with 17 bases between. Per the germline V gene, CDR1 is SSHAT and CDR2 is FNYEAQ (reference sequence). CDR3 region: CASSPLPGRTNTEAFF. CDR3 DNA: TGTGCCAGCAGCCCTCTACCTGGACGGACGAACACTGAAGCTTTCTTT.

This clone was counted only a few times. In DNA, the CDR3 is TGTGCCACCGCGGAAAGTTACGAGCAGTACTTC. Translation gives CATAESYEQYF. The rearrangement uses TRBV28 and TRBJ2-7; D not resolved. V was pared by 10 bases and J by 4 bases, with 11 bases between. This CDR3 has 11 amino acids. Germline V CDR1 and CDR2: MDHEN, SYDVKM.

This sequence joins TRBV7-6 and TRBJ2-1; 8 bases are a match to TRBD2. The CDR3 sequence is 18 residues long. Germline CDR1 SGHVS, CDR2 FNYEAQ. V trimming: 2 bases; J trimming: 4 bases; junction bases outside the gene matches: 13. CDR3 region: CASSLWLAGGLLYNEQFF. CDR3 DNA: TGTGCCAGCAGCTTATGGTTGGCGGGAGGCCTGTTATACAATGAGCAGTTCTTC.

The rearrangement joins TRBV7-9 to TRBJ2-7; D not resolved. CDR1 SEHNR and CDR2 FQNEAQ come from the germline V gene (reference sequence). This CDR3 contains 11 residues. Trimming removed 5 bases at V and 7 bases at J, with 9 bases between. The CDR3 nucleotides are TGTGCCAGCAGCCATTTGGGGGAGCAGTACTTC. As protein: CASSHLGEQYF.

CDR3 amino acids: CASSLVGTGATRGDYGYTF. The CDR3 DNA is TGTGCCAGCAGCTTAGTGGGAACCGGGGCCACAAGGGGAGACTATGGCTACACCTTC. V usage is TRBV7-9 and J usage is TRBJ1-2; a possible D gene is TRBD1 (5 bases). CDR3 length equals 19 residues. V lost 1 base and J lost 3, with 24 bases in between. Germline lookup yields CDR1 SEHNR and CDR2 FQNEAQ (reference sequence).

J is TRBJ1-4 and V is TRBV4-1; possible D gene TRBD1, 6 bases. Germline CDR1 MGHRA, CDR2 YSYEKL. The V and J ends lost 4 bases and 12 bases respectively, with 21 bases between them. The CDR3 runs to 15 residues. CDR3 sequence: CASSLGPVQGDELFF. The CDR3 bases are TGCGCCAGCAGCCTTGGTCCAGTACAGGGAGACGAACTGTTTTTT.

The rearrangement links TRBV27 to TRBJ2-7; 10 bases match TRBD1. V dropped 5 bases and J dropped 2; count of bases not matched to a gene: 6. Germline V lookup: CDR1 MNHEY, CDR2 SMNVEV (reference sequence). There are 15 residues in the CDR3. The CDR3 DNA reads as TGTGCCAGCAGTCCATCGGGACAGGGGACCTACGAGCAGTACTTC. Translated: CASSPSGQGTYEQYF.

The chain employs TRBV5-1 and TRBJ2-1; D is uncertain. Germline V gene sequence: CDR1 SGHRS, CDR2 YFSETQ. The CDR3 length is 14 residues. V was pared by 0 bases and J by 7 bases, with 11 bases between. The CDR3 sequence is CASSLGVGVNEQFF. CDR3 nucleotide sequence: TGCGCCAGCAGCTTGGGAGTTGGGGTAAATGAGCAGTTCTTC.

V usage is TRBV2 and J usage is TRBJ2-7, with 7 bases lining up with TRBD1. Trimming removed 6 bases from V and 5 bases from J; junction bases left unmatched: 13. CDR1 is SNHLY, CDR2 FYNNEI, per germline. The length of the CDR3 is 15 residues. This CDR3 is CASRAFGTGVDEQYF. The CDR3, as DNA: TGTGCCAGCAGAGCCTTCGGTACAGGGGTCGACGAGCAGTACTTC.

The chain carries TRBV6-1 and TRBJ1-5; D gene ambiguous. CDR1 and CDR2 from the germline V gene are MNHNS and SASEGT. Trimming removed 5 bases from V and 6 bases from J, with 11 bases in between. The CDR3 covers 13 residues. CDR3 in amino acids: CASSFGFSQPQHF. The CDR3 bases are TGTGCCAGCAGTTTTGGGTTTAGTCAGCCCCAGCATTTT.

V gene TRBV9 combines with J gene TRBJ2-7; 8 nucleotides agree with TRBD2. V gave up 3 bases and J gave up 2 bases; unmatched junction bases: 4. This CDR3 has 14 residues. Per the germline V gene, CDR1 is SGDLS and CDR2 is YYNGEE. The CDR3 region is CASSARGGTYEQYF. The CDR3 region has the DNA TGTGCCAGCAGCGCCCGGGGGGGAACCTACGAGCAGTACTTC.

V usage is TRBV15 and J usage is TRBJ2-3; no clear D. Trimming stripped 3 bases from V and 1 base from J, with 5 bases between. Germline CDR1 reads LNHNV; CDR2 reads YYDKDF (reference sequence). CDR3 size: 13 residues. DNA of the CDR3: TGTGCCACCAGCAGCCTCGGCACAGATACGCAGTATTTT. Its translation is CATSSLGTDTQYF.

The chain employs TRBV28 and TRBJ2-7, with TRBD2 matching 10 bases. The trim removed 4 bases at V and 4 bases at J, leaving 28 bases unmatched. The CDR3 runs 22 residues. Germline V CDR1 and CDR2: MDHEN, SYDVKM. CDR3 nucleotides: TGTGCCAGCAGTTCGGTAAAGTGGGACCCTAAAGGCCTAGCGGGAGTCTCATACGAGCAGTACTTC. Amino acid sequence: CASSSVKWDPKGLAGVSYEQYF.